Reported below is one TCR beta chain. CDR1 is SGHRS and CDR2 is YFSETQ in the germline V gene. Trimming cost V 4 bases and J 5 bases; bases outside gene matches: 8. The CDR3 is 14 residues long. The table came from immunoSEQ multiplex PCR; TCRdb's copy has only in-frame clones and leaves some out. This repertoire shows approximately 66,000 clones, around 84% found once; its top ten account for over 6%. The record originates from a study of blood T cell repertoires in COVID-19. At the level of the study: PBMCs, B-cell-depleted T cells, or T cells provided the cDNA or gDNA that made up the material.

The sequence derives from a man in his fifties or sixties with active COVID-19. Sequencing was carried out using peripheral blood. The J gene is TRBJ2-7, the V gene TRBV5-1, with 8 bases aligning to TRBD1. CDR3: CASSLTDRVHEQYF. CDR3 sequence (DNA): TGCGCCAGCAGCCTGACGGACAGGGTGCACGAGCAGTACTTC. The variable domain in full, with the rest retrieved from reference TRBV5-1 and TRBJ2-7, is KAGVTQTPRYLIKTRGQQVTLSCSPISGHRSVSWYQQTPGQGLQFLFEYFSETQRNKGNFPGRFSGRQFSNSRSEMNVSTLELGDSALYLCASSLTDRVHEQYFGPGTRLTVT.